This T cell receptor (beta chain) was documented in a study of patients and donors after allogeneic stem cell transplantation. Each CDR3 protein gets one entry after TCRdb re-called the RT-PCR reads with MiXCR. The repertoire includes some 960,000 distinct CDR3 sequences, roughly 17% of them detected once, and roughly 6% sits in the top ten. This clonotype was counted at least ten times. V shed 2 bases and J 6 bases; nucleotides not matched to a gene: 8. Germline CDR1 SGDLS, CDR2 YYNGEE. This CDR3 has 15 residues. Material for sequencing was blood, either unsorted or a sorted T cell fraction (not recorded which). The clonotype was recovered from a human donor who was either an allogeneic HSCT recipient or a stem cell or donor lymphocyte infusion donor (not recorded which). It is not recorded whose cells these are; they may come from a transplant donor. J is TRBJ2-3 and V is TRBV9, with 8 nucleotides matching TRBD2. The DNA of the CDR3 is TGTGCCAGCAGCGTTCGGACTAGCTTAGTGGATACGCAGTATTTT. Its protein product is CASSVRTSLVDTQYF.